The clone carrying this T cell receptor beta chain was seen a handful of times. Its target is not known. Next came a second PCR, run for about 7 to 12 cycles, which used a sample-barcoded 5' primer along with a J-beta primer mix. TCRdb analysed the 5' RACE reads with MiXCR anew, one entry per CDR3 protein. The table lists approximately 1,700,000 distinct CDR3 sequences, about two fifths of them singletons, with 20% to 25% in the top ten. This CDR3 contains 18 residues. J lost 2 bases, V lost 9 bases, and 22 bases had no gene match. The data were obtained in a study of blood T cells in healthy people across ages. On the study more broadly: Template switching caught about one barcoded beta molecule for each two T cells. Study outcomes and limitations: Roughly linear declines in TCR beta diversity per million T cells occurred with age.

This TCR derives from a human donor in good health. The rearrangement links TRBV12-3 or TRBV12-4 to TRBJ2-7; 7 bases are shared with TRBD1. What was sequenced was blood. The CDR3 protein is CASPLGTAKPNKPYEQYF. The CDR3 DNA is TGTGCCAGTCCCCTCGGGACAGCGAAACCAAACAAACCCTACGAGCAGTACTTC.